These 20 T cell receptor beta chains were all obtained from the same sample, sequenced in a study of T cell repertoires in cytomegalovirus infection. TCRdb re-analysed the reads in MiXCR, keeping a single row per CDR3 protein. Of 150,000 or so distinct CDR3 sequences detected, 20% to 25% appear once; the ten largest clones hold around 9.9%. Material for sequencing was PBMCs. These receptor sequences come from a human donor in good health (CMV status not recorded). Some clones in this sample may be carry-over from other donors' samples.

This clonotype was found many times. CDR3 sequence reads: CASSTPTGAETQYF. CDR3 nucleotides: TGTGCCAGCAGCACACCCACAGGGGCAGAGACCCAGTACTTC. The chain employs TRBV7-2 and TRBJ2-5; TRBD1 matches 7 bases. The CDR3 totals 14 residues. V trimming: 5 bases; J trimming: 4 bases; junction bases outside the gene matches: 7. From germline, CDR1 is SGHTA and CDR2 FQGNSA.

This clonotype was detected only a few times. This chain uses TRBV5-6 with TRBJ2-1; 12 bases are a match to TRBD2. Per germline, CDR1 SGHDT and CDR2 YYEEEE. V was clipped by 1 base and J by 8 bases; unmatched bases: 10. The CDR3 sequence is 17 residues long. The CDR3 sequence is CASSLRKTSGRWDEQFF. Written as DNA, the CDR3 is TGTGCCAGCAGCTTGCGGAAAACTAGCGGGAGGTGGGATGAGCAGTTCTTC.

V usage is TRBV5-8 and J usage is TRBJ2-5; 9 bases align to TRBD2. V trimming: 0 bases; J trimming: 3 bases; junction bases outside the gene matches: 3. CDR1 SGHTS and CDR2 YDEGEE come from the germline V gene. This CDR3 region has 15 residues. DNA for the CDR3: TGTGCCAGCAGCTTGGGCGGGAGGGCCGAAGAGACCCAGTACTTC. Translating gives CASSLGGRAEETQYF.

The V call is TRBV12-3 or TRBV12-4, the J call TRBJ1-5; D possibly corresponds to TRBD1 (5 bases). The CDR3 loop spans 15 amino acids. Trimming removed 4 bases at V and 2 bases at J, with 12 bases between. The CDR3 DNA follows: TGTGCCAGCAGTTCCGCCGGAGGGGGCAATCAGCCCCAGCATTTT. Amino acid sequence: CASSSAGGGNQPQHF.

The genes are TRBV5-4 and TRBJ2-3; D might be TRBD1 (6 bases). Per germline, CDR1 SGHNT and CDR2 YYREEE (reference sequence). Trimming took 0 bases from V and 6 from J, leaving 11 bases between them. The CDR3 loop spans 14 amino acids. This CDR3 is CASSLGTEKDTQYF. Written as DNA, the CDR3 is TGTGCCAGCAGCTTGGGGACAGAAAAGGATACGCAGTATTTT.

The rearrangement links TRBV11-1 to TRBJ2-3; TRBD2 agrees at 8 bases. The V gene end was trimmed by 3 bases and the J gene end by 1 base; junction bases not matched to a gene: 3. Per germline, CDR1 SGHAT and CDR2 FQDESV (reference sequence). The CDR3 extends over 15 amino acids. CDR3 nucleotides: TGTGCCAGCAGCTTCACACTAGCGGGCACAGATACGCAGTATTTT. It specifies CASSFTLAGTDTQYF. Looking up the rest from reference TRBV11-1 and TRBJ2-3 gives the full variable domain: EAEVAQSPRYKITEKSQAVAFWCDPISGHATLYWYRQILGQGPELLVQFQDESVVDDSQLPKDRFSAERLKGVDSTLKIQPAELGDSAMYLCASSFTLAGTDTQYFGPGTRLTVL.

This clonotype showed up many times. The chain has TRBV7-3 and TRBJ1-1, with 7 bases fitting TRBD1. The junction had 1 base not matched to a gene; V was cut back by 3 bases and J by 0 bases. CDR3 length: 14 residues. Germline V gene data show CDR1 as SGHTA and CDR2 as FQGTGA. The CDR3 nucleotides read TGTGCCAGCAGCTTGACAGGGATGAACACTGAAGCTTTCTTT. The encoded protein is CASSLTGMNTEAFF.

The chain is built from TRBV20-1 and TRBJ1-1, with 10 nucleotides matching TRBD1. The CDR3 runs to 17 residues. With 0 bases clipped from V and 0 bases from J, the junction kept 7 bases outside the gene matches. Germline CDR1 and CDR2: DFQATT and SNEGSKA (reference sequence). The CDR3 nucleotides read TGCAGTGCTAGAGACGGACAGGGGGAGATGTTGAACACTGAAGCTTTCTTT. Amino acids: CSARDGQGEMLNTEAFF.

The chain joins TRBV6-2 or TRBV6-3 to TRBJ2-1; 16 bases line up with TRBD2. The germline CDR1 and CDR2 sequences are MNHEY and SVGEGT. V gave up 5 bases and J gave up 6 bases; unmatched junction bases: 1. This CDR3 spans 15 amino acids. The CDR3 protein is CASSGTSGGANEQFF. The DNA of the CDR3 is TGTGCCAGCAGTGGGACTAGCGGGGGGGCCAATGAGCAGTTCTTC.

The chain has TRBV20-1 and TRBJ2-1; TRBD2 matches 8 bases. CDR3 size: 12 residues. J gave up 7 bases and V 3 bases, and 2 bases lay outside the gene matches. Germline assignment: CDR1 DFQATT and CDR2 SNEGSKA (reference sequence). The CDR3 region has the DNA TGCAGTGCTAGCGGGAGGGCTAATGAGCAGTTCTTC. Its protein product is CSASGRANEQFF.

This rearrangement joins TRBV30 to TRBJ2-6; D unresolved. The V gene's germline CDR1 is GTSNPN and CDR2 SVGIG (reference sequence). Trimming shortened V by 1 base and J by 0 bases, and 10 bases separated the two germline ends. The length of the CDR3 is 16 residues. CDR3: CAWSEGPSSGANVLTF. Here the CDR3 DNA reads TGTGCCTGGAGTGAGGGTCCCAGCTCTGGGGCCAACGTCCTGACTTTC. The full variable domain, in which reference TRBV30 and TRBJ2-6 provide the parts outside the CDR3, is SQTIHQWPATLVQPVGSPLSLECTVEGTSNPNLYWYRQAAGRGLQLLFYSVGIGQISSEVPQNLSASRPQDRQFILSSKKLLLSDSGFYLCAWSEGPSSGANVLTFGAGSRLTVL.

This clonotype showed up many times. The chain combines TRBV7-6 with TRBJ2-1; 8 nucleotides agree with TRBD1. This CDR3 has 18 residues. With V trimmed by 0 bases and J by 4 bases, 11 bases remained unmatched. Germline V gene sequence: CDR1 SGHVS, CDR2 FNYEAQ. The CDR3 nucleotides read TGTGCCAGCAGCTTAGCGCCCCAGGGGGCTCGAATATACAATGAGCAGTTCTTC. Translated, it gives CASSLAPQGARIYNEQFF.

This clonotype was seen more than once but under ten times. The CDR3 sequence: CAISSGIQETQYF. The CDR3 DNA reads as TGTGCCATCAGTTCGGGCATTCAAGAGACCCAGTACTTC. The J gene is TRBJ2-5, the V gene TRBV10-3; D uncertain. V was trimmed by 5 bases and J by 2 bases, leaving 9 bases between them. Per germline, CDR1 ENHRY and CDR2 SYGVKD. CDR3 size: 13 residues.

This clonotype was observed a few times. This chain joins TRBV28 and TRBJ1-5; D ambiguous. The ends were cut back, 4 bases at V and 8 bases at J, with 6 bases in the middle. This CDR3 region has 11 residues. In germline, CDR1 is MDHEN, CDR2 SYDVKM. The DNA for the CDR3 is TGTGCCAGCAGTTCCGCTAAGCCCCAGCATTTT. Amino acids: CASSSAKPQHF.

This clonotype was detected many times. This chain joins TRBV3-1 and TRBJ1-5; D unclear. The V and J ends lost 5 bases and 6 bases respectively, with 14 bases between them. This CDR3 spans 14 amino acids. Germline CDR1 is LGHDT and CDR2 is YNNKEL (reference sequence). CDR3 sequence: CASSYRREGQPQHF. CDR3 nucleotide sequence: TGTGCCAGCAGCTATCGACGGGAAGGTCAGCCCCAGCATTTT.

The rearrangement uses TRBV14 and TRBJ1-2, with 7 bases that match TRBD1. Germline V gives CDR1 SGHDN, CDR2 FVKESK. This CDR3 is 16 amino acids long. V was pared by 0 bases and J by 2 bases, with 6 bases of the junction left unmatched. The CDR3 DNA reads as TGTGCCAGCAGCCAAGATGAACGGACAGGCAACTATGGCTACACCTTC. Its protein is CASSQDERTGNYGYTF.

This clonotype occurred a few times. DNA of the CDR3: TGTGCCAGCAGACAGCAGGGGGCCTACGAGCAGTACTTC. Amino acid sequence: CASRQQGAYEQYF. The gene calls are TRBV7-2 and TRBJ2-7; the match to TRBD1 covers 7 bases. This CDR3 is built from 13 residues. Germline V gene lookup returns CDR1 SGHTA and CDR2 FQGNSA. Trimming cost V 6 bases and J 2 bases; bases outside gene matches: 4.

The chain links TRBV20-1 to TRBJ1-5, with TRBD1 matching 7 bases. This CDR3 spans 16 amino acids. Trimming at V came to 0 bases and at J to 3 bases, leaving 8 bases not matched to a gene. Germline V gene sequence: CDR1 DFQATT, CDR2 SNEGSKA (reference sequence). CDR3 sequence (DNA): TGCAGTGCTAGAGATTACCGACAGGGCCTCAATCAGCCCCAGCATTTT. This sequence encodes CSARDYRQGLNQPQHF.

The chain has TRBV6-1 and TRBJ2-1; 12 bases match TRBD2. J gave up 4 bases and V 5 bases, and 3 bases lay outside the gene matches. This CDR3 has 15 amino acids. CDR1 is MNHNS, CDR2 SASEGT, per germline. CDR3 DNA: TGTGCCAGCAGTTCTGGACTAGCGGGGTACAATGAGCAGTTCTTC. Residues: CASSSGLAGYNEQFF.

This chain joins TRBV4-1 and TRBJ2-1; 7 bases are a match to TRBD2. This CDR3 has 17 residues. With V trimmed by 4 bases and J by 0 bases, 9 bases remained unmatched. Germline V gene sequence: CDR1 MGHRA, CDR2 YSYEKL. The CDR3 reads CASSRAGLARSYNEQFF. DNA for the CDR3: TGCGCCAGCAGCCGAGCGGGATTGGCCCGCTCCTACAATGAGCAGTTCTTC.